The 10 T cell receptor beta chains below all came from one sample that was sequenced in a study of cytomegalovirus exposure and HLA in healthy donors. A multiplex PCR was run with 60 Vbeta primers and 13 Jbeta primers. TCRdb keeps only in-frame clones here, not all; method: immunoSEQ multiplex PCR. In the table there are around 120,000 clones, about 69% of which are singletons. The sample consisted of PBMCs. These TCRs come from a woman between 18 and 30 years old in good health and CMV-seronegative.

This sequence joins TRBV9 and TRBJ1-6, with TRBD1 as a possible D gene (5 bases). Trimming stripped 4 bases from V and 8 bases from J, with 16 bases between. CDR3 size: 15 residues. Germline loops: CDR1 SGDLS, CDR2 YYNGEE. The CDR3 spells CASSPRRGMDSPLHF. The CDR3 nucleotides are TGTGCCAGCAGCCCTCGCCGGGGGATGGATTCACCCCTCCACTTT.

This chain links TRBV5-1 with TRBJ1-2; D is perhaps TRBD1 (5 bases). Germline loops: CDR1 SGHRS, CDR2 YFSETQ. V was cut by 4 bases and J by 3 bases, with 16 bases left in between. The CDR3 length is 15 residues. The DNA for the CDR3 is TGCGCCAGCAGCCCTGGATGGGGAGGGGACTATGGCTACACCTTC. This codes for CASSPGWGGDYGYTF.

The chain recombines TRBV4-1 with TRBJ2-2, with 16 positions matching TRBD2. The CDR3 spans 18 residues. The germline V gene has CDR1 MGHRA and CDR2 YSYEKL. Losses at the gene ends were 4 bases for V and 5 bases for J; bases not matched to a gene: 7. Here the CDR3 DNA reads TGCGCCAGCAGCCGTGGGACTAGCGGGGGGGCCTGGACCGGGGAGCTGTTTTTT. This sequence encodes CASSRGTSGGAWTGELFF.

The chain combines TRBV30 with TRBJ1-3; perhaps TRBD1 as D (5 bases). The V end lost 0 bases, the J end lost 2 bases, and 14 bases lay between the germline ends. Looked up from germline, CDR1 is GTSNPN and CDR2 is SVGIG (reference sequence). The CDR3 is 16 amino acids. In nucleotides, the CDR3 is TGTGCCTGGAGTGTACTAAAATGGGGCCCTGGAAACACCATATATTTT. This codes for CAWSVLKWGPGNTIYF.

The chain links TRBV2 to TRBJ2-7; TRBD2 matches at 8 bases. This CDR3 contains 15 residues. V shed 2 bases and J 3 bases; nucleotides not matched to a gene: 6. The germline gives CDR1 SNHLY, CDR2 FYNNEI. The CDR3 sequence is CASSERSGGVYEQYF. CDR3 coding DNA: TGTGCCAGCAGTGAACGCAGCGGGGGAGTCTACGAGCAGTACTTC.

V gene TRBV4-1 combines with J gene TRBJ1-6; no reliable D call. The CDR3 contains 15 residues. Germline V gene lookup returns CDR1 MGHRA and CDR2 YSYEKL. The V end lost 1 base, the J end lost 10 bases, and 14 bases lay between the germline ends. CDR3 in DNA: TGCGCCAGCAGCCAAGGATTCGTCGCGGGATCACCCCTCCACTTT. It is translated as CASSQGFVAGSPLHF.

The V call is TRBV5-4, the J call TRBJ2-5; maybe TRBD2 (6 bases). The CDR3 has 15 residues. V was shortened by 3 bases and J by 5 bases, with 17 bases between the two germline ends. Germline-derived CDR1 and CDR2 are SGHNT and YYREEE (reference sequence). CDR3 DNA sequence: TGTGCCAGCAGCTGGGACGGGCCCCGGGGGGAGACCCAGTACTTC. Encoded protein: CASSWDGPRGETQYF.

This clone was counted a few times. J is TRBJ1-1 and V is TRBV4-1; D is uncertain. The germline gives CDR1 MGHRA, CDR2 YSYEKL. Deletions cut 8 bases from V and 1 base from J, with 11 bases between. This CDR3 region has 13 residues. The CDR3 DNA is TGCGCCAGCGTAGATTCCGGGAACACTGAAGCTTTCTTT. Protein: CASVDSGNTEAFF.

This clone appeared a single time. V usage is TRBV9 and J usage is TRBJ2-1; TRBD1 might be the D (5 bases). Trimming removed 4 bases from V and 9 bases from J, with 14 bases in between. The CDR3 consists of 13 residues. Germline V gives CDR1 SGDLS, CDR2 YYNGEE. The CDR3 loop is CASSRQGAGEQFF. CDR3 DNA: TGTGCCAGCAGCCGCCAAGGGGCCGGTGAGCAGTTCTTC.

This clone occurred a few times. This CDR3 reads CASSFGGRQGASNQPQHF. CDR3 sequence (DNA): TGTGCCAGCAGTTTCGGAGGGAGACAGGGGGCGAGCAATCAGCCCCAGCATTTT. The genes are TRBV7-9 and TRBJ1-5, with 10 bases lining up with TRBD1. V dropped 6 bases and J dropped 1; count of bases not matched to a gene: 12. CDR3 length: 18 residues. Germline CDR1 reads SEHNR; CDR2 reads FQNEAQ (reference sequence).